The 10 T cell receptor beta chains presented below share a single source sample, sequenced in a study of CD4 T cells in relation to SARS-CoV-2 and coronaviruses. Some clones are missing from TCRdb's copy, which holds only in-frame ones; the method was immunoSEQ multiplex PCR. The sample records roughly 63,000 clones, about 94% being singletons. Before the COVID-19 pandemic, during about 2010-2019, CD4+ T cells were taken from unexposed donors. Sample: naive CD4+ T cells from PBMCs. Regarding subset: naive CD4+ T cells isolated by negative enrichment. The receptors were sampled from a human donor in good health.

CDR3 DNA sequence: TGTGCCAGCAGCTCAGTCGCTAACGGTGGACTAGCGGACAATGAGCAGTTCTTC. Translation: CASSSVANGGLADNEQFF. The V call is TRBV11-3, the J call TRBJ2-1, with 10 bases matching TRBD2. This CDR3 is built from 18 residues. Germline assignment: CDR1 SGHNT and CDR2 YENEEA. Losses at the gene ends were 4 bases for V and 5 bases for J; bases not matched to a gene: 14.

The chain is built from TRBV29-1 and TRBJ1-1; TRBD1 might be the D (5 bases). V lost 7 bases and J 0 bases, leaving 9 bases between the germline ends. CDR3 length: 12 residues. CDR1 is SQVTM, CDR2 ANQGSEA, per germline. This chain's CDR3 is CSESRVNTEAFF. CDR3 DNA sequence: TGCAGCGAATCCAGGGTGAACACTGAAGCTTTCTTT.

The sample holds one count of this clone. This sequence joins TRBV28 and TRBJ2-3; D not resolved. The germline CDR1 and CDR2 sequences are MDHEN and SYDVKM. The CDR3 runs 13 residues. V gave up 9 bases and J gave up 5 bases, with 15 bases separating them. Here the CDR3 reads CARQEGPLDTQYF. CDR3 DNA sequence: TGTGCCAGACAAGAAGGGCCCTTAGATACGCAGTATTTT.

This chain links TRBV6-5 with TRBJ2-7; TRBD2 matches 7 bases. Per the germline V gene, CDR1 is MNHEY and CDR2 is SVGAGI. The ends lost 5 bases at V and 10 bases at J; junction bases unmatched: 17. The CDR3 spans 15 residues. The CDR3 region is CASSTRLGGEASQYF. The CDR3 DNA sequence: TGTGCCAGCAGTACCCGTCTGGGGGGGGAGGCGTCACAGTACTTC.

V gene TRBV3-1 (or the pseudogene TRBV3-2) combines with J gene TRBJ1-3, with TRBD1 as a possible D gene (6 bases). Trimming cost V 6 bases and J 2 bases, with 11 bases left between them. The CDR3 length is 14 residues. CDR1 is LGHDT, CDR2 YNNKEL, per germline (reference sequence). CDR3 residues: CASSFQGPGNTIYF. Written as DNA, the CDR3 is TGTGCCAGCAGTTTCCAGGGGCCTGGAAACACCATATATTTT.

The V call is TRBV21-1, the J call TRBJ2-7; the table assigns TRBD1, which was not confirmed against the DNA. TRBV21-1 is reported as a pseudogene. The CDR3 has 14 amino acids. The CDR3 nucleotides are TGTGCCAGCGAAGGAAGGACAGGGAGGGACGAGCAGTACTTC. The encoded protein is CASEGRTGRDEQYF.

The chain has TRBV5-3 and TRBJ2-1, with 10 bases identical to TRBD2. TRBV5-3 is flagged as an ORF with uncertain function. There are 19 residues in the CDR3. The ends lost 3 bases at V and 0 bases at J; junction bases unmatched: 12. CDR3 sequence reads: CARSSGPSGRTSSYNEQFF. In DNA, the CDR3 is TGTGCCAGAAGCTCGGGCCCTAGCGGGAGAACCAGCTCCTACAATGAGCAGTTCTTC.

The rearrangement uses TRBV6-5 and TRBJ2-3, with 9 bases fitting TRBD2. The CDR3 covers 14 residues. The germline V gene has CDR1 MNHEY and CDR2 SVGAGI. V lost 6 bases to trimming and J lost 6 bases; unmatched junction nucleotides: 7. In DNA, the CDR3 is TGTGCCAGCAGCAAGCGGGAGGATGGTGATACGCAGTATTTT. The encoded protein is CASSKREDGDTQYF.

V gene TRBV7-6 combines with J gene TRBJ2-1; D might be TRBD1 or TRBD2, each matching 5 bases. Trimming pared 2 bases from V and 8 bases from J, leaving 16 bases between. The CDR3 runs to 15 residues. Germline CDR1 and CDR2: SGHVS and FNYEAQ. The chain's CDR3 is CASSLIAEEGDEQFF. DNA for the CDR3: TGTGCCAGCAGCTTAATCGCGGAGGAAGGGGATGAGCAGTTCTTC.

The chain joins TRBV11-3 to TRBJ2-7; weak D call: TRBD1 (8 bases). V lost 5 bases and J lost 5, with 25 bases in between. Per the germline V gene, CDR1 is SGHNT and CDR2 is YENEEA. The CDR3 sequence is 17 residues long. The CDR3 DNA sequence: TGTGCCAGCAGCGCCGGACAGGGAGGGACCAGGATGGACGAGCAGTACTTC. This encodes CASSAGQGGTRMDEQYF.